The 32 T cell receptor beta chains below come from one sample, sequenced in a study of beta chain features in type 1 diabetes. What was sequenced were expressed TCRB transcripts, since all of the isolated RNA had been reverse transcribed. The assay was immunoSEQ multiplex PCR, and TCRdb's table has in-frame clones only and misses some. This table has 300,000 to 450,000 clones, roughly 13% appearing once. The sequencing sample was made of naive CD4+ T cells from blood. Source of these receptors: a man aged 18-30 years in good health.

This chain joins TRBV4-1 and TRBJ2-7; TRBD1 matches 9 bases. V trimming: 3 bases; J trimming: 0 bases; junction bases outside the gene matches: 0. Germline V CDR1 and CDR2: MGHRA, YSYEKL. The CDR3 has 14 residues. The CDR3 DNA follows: TGCGCCAGCAGCCAGGACAGGGGCTCCTACGAGCAGTACTTC. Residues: CASSQDRGSYEQYF.

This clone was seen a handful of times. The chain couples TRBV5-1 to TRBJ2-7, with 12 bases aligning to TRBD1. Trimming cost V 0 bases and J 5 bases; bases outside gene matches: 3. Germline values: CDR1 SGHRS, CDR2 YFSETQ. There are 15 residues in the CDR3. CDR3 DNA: TGCGCCAGCAGCTTGGAAGGGACAGGGGGCGACGAGCAGTACTTC. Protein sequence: CASSLEGTGGDEQYF.

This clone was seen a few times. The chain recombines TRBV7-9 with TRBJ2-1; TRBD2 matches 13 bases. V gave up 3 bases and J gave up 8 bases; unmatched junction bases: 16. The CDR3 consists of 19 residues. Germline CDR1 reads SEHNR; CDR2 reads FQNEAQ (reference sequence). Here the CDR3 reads CASSFGLAGVRPVGDEQFF. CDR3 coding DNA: TGTGCCAGCAGCTTCGGACTAGCGGGAGTTCGGCCTGTTGGAGATGAGCAGTTCTTC.

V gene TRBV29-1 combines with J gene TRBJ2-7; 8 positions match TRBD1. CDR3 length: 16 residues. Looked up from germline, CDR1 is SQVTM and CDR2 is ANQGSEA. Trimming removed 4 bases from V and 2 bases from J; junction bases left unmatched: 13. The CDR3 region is CSVALLRGTGAYEQYF. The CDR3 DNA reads TGCAGCGTTGCACTCCTACGGGGGACAGGAGCCTACGAGCAGTACTTC.

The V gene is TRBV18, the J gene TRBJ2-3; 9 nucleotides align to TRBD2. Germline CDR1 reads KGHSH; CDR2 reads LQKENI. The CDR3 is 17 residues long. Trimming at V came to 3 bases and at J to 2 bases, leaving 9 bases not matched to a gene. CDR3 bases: TGTGCCAGCTCACCGCAGCTCGCGGGAGGGTCCACAGATACGCAGTATTTT. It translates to CASSPQLAGGSTDTQYF. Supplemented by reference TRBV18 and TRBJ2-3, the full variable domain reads NAGVMQNPRHLVRRRGQEARLRCSPMKGHSHVYWYRQLPEEGLKFMVYLQKENIIDESGMPKERFSAEFPKEGPSILRIQQVVRGDSAAYFCASSPQLAGGSTDTQYFGPGTRLTVL.

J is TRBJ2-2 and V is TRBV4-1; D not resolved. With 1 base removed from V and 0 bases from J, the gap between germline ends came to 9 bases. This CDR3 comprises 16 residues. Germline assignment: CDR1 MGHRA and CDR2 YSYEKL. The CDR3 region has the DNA TGCGCCAGCAGCCAAGCGCAGGCTCCGAACACCGGGGAGCTGTTTTTT. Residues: CASSQAQAPNTGELFF.

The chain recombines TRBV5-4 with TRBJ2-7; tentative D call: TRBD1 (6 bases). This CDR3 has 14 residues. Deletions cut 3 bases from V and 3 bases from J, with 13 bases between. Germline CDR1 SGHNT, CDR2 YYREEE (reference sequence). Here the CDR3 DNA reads TGTGCCAGCAGCTCACAGGGAAGGGACTACGAGCAGTACTTC. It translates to CASSSQGRDYEQYF.

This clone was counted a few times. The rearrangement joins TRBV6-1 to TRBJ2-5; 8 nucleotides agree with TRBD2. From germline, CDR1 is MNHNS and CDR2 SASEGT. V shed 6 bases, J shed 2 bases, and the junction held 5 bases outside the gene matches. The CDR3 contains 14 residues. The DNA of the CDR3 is TGTGCCAGCAGGCGGGGGGCCGAGCAAGAGACCCAGTACTTC. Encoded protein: CASRRGAEQETQYF.

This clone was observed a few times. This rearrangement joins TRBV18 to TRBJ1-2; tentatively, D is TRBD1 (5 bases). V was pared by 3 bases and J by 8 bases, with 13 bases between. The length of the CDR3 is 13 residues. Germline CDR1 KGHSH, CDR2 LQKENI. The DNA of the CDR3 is TGTGCCAGCTCACCGGGCAGGGATCAAGGCTACACCTTC. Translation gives CASSPGRDQGYTF.

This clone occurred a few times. CDR3 in amino acids: CAISEELAGLYNEQFF. Written as DNA, the CDR3 is TGTGCCATCAGTGAGGAACTAGCGGGCCTTTACAATGAGCAGTTCTTC. The chain recombines TRBV10-3 with TRBJ2-1, with 9 bases identical to TRBD2. The germline V gene has CDR1 ENHRY and CDR2 SYGVKD. V shed 2 bases, J shed 4 bases, and the junction held 6 bases outside the gene matches. The CDR3 runs to 16 residues.

The CDR3: CASSPFVSGSSYNEQFF. The CDR3 DNA reads as TGTGCCAGCAGTCCGTTCGTTAGCGGGAGCTCCTACAATGAGCAGTTCTTC. The V gene is TRBV27, the J gene TRBJ2-1, with TRBD2 identical over 9 bases. The germline V gene has CDR1 MNHEY and CDR2 SMNVEV (reference sequence). The CDR3 runs 17 residues. The ends lost 5 bases at V and 0 bases at J; junction bases unmatched: 8.

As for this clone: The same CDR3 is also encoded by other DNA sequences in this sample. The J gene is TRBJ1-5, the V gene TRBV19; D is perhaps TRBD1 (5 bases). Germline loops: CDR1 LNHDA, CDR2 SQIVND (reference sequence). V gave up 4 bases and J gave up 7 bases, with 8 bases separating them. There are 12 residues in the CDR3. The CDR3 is CASSTGWQPQHF. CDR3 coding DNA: TGTGCCAGTAGTACAGGGTGGCAGCCCCAGCATTTT.

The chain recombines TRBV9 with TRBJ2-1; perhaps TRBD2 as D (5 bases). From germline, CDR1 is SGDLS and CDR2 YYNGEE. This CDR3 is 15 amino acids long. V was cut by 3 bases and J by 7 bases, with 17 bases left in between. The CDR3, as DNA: TGTGCCAGCAGCGCCACTAGTTGGAGGATGAATGAGCAGTTCTTC. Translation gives CASSATSWRMNEQFF.

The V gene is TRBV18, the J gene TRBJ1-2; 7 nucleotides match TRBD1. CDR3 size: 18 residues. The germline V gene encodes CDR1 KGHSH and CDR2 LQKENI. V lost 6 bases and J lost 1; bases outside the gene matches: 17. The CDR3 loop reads CASSQIDPTGTVNYGYTF. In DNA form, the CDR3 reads TGTGCCAGCTCTCAGATCGACCCCACCGGGACAGTTAACTATGGCTACACCTTC. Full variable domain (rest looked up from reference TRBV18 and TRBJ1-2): NAGVMQNPRHLVRRRGQEARLRCSPMKGHSHVYWYRQLPEEGLKFMVYLQKENIIDESGMPKERFSAEFPKEGPSILRIQQVVRGDSAAYFCASSQIDPTGTVNYGYTFGSGTRLTVV.

CDR3 in DNA: TGTGCCAGCAGCTTCCGCAGTCCCGGGGAGCTGTTTTTT. It yields the protein CASSFRSPGELFF. The V call is TRBV7-3, the J call TRBJ2-2; D is unclear. Germline V lookup: CDR1 SGHTA, CDR2 FQGTGA. The V and J ends lost 3 bases and 6 bases respectively, with 8 bases between them. The CDR3 is 13 amino acids.

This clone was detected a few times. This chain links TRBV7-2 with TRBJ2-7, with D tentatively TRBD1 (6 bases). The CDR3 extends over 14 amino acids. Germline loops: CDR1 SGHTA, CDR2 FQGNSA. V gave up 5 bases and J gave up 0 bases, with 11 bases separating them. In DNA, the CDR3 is TGTGCCAGCAGCCCCACAGGGCACTCCTACGAGCAGTACTTC. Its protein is CASSPTGHSYEQYF.

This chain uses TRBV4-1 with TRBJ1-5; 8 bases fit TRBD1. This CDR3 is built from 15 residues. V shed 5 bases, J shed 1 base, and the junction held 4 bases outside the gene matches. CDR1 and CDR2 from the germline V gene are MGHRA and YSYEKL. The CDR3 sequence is CASSSGTGSNQPQHF. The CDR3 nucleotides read TGCGCCAGCAGCTCCGGGACAGGAAGCAATCAGCCCCAGCATTTT.

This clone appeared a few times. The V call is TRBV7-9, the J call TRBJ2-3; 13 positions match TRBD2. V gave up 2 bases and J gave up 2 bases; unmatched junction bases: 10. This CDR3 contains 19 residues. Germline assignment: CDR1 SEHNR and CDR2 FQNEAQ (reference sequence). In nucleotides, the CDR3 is TGTGCCAGCAGCTTACCTCTTCCTACTAGCGGGAGGGACACAGATACGCAGTATTTT. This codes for CASSLPLPTSGRDTDTQYF.

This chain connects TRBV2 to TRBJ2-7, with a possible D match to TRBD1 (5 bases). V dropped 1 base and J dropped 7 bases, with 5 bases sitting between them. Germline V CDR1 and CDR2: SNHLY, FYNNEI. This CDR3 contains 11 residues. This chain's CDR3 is CASSEEGEQYF. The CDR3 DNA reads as TGTGCCAGCAGTGAAGAGGGGGAGCAGTACTTC.

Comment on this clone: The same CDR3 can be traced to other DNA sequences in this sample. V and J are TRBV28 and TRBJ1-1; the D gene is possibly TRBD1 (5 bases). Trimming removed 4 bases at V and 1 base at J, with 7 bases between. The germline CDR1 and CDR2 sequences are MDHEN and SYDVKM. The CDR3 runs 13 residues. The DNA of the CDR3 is TGTGCCAGCAGTTCTGGACAGAACACTGAAGCTTTCTTT. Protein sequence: CASSSGQNTEAFF.

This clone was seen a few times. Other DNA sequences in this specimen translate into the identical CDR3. The CDR3 is CASSYRDSYEQYF. The CDR3 DNA follows: TGTGCCAGCAGTTACCGGGACTCCTACGAGCAGTACTTC. This chain links TRBV6-5 with TRBJ2-7, with D maybe TRBD2 (5 bases). CDR1 is MNHEY and CDR2 is SVGAGI in the germline V gene. The length of the CDR3 is 13 residues. Trimming left V 2 bases short and J 0 bases short, with 5 bases between.

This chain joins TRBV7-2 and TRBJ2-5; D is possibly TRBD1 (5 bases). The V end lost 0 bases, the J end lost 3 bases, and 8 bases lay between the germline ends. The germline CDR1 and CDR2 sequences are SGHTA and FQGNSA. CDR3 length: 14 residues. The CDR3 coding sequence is TGTGCCAGCAGCTTAGCGGGCAGGGAAGAGACCCAGTACTTC. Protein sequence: CASSLAGREETQYF. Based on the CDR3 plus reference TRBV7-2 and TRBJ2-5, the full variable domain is GAGVSQSPSNKVTEKGKDVELRCDPISGHTALYWYRQSLGQGLEFLIYFQGNSAPDKSGLPSDRFSAERTGGSVSTLTIQRTQQEDSAVYLCASSLAGREETQYFGPGTRLLVL.

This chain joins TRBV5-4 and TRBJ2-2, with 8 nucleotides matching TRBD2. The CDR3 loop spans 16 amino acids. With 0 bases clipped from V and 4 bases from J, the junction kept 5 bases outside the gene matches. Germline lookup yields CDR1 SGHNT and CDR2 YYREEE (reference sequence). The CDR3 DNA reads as TGTGCCAGCAGCTTGGATCCGGGGGGGATCACCGGGGAGCTGTTTTTT. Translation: CASSLDPGGITGELFF. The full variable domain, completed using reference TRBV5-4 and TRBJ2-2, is ETGVTQSPTHLIKTRGQQVTLRCSSQSGHNTVSWYQQALGQGPQFIFQYYREEENGRGNFPPRFSGLQFPNYSSELNVNALELDDSALYLCASSLDPGGITGELFFGEGSRLTVL.

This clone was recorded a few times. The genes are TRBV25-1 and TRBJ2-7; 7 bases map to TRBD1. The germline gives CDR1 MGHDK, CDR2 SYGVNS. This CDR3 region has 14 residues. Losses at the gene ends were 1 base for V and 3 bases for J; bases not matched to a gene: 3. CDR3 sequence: CASSELHRGYEQYF. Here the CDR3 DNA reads TGTGCCAGCAGTGAATTACACAGGGGCTACGAGCAGTACTTC.

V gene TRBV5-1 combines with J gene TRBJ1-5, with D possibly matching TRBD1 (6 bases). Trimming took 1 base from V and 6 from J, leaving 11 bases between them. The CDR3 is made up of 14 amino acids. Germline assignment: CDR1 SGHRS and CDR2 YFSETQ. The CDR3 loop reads CASSLTGLAQPQHF. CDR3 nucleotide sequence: TGCGCCAGCAGCTTGACAGGGCTGGCTCAGCCCCAGCATTTT. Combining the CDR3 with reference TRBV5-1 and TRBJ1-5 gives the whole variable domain KAGVTQTPRYLIKTRGQQVTLSCSPISGHRSVSWYQQTPGQGLQFLFEYFSETQRNKGNFPGRFSGRQFSNSRSEMNVSTLELGDSALYLCASSLTGLAQPQHFGDGTRLSIL.

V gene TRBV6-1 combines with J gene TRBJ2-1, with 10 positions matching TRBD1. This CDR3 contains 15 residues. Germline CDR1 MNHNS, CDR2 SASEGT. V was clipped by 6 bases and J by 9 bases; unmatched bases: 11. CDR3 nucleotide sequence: TGTGCCAGCAGACTCCGCCGGGACAGGGGTACTGAGCAGTTCTTC. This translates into CASRLRRDRGTEQFF.

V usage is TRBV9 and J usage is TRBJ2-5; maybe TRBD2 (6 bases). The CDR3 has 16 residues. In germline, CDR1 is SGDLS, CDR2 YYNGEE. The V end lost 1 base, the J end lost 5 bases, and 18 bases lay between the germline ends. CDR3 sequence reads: CASSVSGTGAWETQYF. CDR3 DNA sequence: TGTGCCAGCAGCGTATCCGGGACTGGGGCGTGGGAGACCCAGTACTTC. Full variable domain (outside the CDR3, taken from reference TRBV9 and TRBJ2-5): DSGVTQTPKHLITATGQRVTLRCSPRSGDLSVYWYQQSLDQGLQFLIQYYNGEERAKGNILERFSAQQFPDLHSELNLSSLELGDSALYFCASSVSGTGAWETQYFGPGTRLLVL.

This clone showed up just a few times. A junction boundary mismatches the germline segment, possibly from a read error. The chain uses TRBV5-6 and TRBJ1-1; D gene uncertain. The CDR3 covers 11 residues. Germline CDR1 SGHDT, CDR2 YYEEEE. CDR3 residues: CTGGINTEAFF. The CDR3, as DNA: TGCACTGGAGGGATCAACACTGAAGCTTTCTTT.

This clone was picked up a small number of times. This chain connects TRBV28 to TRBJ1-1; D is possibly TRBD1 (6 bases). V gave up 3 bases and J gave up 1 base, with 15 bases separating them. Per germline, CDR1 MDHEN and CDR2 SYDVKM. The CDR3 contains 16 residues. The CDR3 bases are TGTGCCAGCAGTTTTCTAGGGGGTCTGACGAACACTGAAGCTTTCTTT. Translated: CASSFLGGLTNTEAFF.

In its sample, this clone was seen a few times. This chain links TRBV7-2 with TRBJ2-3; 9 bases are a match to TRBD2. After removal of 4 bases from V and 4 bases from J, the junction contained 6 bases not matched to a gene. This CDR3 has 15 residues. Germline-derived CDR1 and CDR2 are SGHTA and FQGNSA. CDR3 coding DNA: TGTGCCAGCAGCTCCTTAGCGGGAGCGGCAGATACGCAGTATTTT. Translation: CASSSLAGAADTQYF. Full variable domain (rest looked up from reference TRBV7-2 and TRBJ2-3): GAGVSQSPSNKVTEKGKDVELRCDPISGHTALYWYRQSLGQGLEFLIYFQGNSAPDKSGLPSDRFSAERTGGSVSTLTIQRTQQEDSAVYLCASSSLAGAADTQYFGPGTRLTVL.

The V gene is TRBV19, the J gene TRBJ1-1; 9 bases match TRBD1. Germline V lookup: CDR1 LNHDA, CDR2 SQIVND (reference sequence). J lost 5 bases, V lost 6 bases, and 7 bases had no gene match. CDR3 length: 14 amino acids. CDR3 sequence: CASRNQGQGTEAFF. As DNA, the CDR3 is TGTGCCAGTAGAAACCAAGGACAGGGGACTGAAGCTTTCTTT.

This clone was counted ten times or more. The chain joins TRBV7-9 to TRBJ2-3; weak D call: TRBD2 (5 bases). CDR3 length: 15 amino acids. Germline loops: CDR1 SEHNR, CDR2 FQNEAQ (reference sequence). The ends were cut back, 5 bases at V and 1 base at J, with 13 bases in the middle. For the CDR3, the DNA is TGTGCCAGCAGCCCGAGCGGCTTGGGCACAGATACGCAGTATTTT. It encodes CASSPSGLGTDTQYF.